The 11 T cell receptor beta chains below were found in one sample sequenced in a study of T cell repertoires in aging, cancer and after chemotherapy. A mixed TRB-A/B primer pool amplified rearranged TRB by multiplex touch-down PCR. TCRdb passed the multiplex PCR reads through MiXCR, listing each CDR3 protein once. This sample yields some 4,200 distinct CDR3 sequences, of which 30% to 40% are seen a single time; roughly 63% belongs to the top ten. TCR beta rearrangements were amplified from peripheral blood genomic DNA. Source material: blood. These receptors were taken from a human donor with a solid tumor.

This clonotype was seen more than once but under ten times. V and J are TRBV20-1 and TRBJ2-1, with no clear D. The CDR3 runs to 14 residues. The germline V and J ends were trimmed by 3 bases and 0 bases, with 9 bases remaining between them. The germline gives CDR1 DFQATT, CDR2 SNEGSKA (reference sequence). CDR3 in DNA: TGCAGTGCTAGTGAGGTGGTCTCCTACAATGAGCAGTTCTTC. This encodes CSASEVVSYNEQFF.

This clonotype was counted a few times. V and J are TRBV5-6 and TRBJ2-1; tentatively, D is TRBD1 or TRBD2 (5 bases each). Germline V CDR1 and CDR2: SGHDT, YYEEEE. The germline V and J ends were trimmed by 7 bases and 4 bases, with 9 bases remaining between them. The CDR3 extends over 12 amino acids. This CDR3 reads CASGTAYNEQFF. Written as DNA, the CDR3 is TGTGCCAGCGGGACGGCTTACAATGAGCAGTTCTTC.

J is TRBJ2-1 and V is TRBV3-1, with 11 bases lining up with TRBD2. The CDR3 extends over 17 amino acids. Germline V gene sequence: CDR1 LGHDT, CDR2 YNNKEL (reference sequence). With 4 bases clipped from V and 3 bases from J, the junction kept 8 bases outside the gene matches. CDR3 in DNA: TGTGCCAGCAGCCGTCTTCCCGGGACTAGCGGCTACAATGAGCAGTTCTTC. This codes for CASSRLPGTSGYNEQFF.

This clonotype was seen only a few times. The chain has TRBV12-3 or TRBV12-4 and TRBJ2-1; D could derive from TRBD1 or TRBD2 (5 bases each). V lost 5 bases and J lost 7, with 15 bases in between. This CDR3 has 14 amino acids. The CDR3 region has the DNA TGTGCCAGCAGTGGGGACGGCGCGGGTAATGAGCAGTTCTTC. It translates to CASSGDGAGNEQFF.

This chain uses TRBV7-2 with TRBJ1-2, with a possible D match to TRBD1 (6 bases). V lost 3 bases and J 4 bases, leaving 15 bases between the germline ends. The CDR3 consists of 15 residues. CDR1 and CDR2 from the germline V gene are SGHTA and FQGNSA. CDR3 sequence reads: CASSFARDTPYGYTF. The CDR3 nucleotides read TGTGCCAGCAGCTTTGCCCGGGACACTCCCTATGGCTACACCTTC.

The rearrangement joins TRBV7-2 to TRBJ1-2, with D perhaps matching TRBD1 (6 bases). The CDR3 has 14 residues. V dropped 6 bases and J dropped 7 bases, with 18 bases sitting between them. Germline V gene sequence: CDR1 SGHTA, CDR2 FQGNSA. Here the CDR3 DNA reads TGTGCCAGCAGTGACCGGTCAGGGGCTGGTGGCTACACCTTC. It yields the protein CASSDRSGAGGYTF.

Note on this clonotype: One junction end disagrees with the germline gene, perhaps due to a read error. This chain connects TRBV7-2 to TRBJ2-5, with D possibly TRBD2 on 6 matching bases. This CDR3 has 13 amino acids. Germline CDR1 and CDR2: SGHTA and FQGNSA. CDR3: CASSRDGGKTQYF. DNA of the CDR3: TGTGCTAGCAGCCGGGACGGCGGGAAGACCCAGTACTTC.

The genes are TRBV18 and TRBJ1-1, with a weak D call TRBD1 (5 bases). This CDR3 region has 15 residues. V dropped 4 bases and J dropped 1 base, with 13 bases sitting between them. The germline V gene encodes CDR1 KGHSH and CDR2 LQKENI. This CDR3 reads CASSLGVIKNTEAFF. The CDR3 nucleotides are TGTGCCAGCTCACTGGGGGTCATTAAGAACACTGAAGCTTTCTTT.

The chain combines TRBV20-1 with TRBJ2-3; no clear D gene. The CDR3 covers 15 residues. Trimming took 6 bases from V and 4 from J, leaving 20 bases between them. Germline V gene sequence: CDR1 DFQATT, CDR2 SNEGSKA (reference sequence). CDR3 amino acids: CSAPAPAVVADTQYF. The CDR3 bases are TGCAGTGCCCCGGCCCCGGCGGTCGTCGCAGATACGCAGTATTTT.

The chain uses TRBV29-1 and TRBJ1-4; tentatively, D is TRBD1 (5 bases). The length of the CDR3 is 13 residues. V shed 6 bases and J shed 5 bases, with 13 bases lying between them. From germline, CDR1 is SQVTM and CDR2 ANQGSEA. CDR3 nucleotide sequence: TGCAGCGTGAGGGACGCTGGAAATGAAAAACTGTTTTTT. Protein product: CSVRDAGNEKLFF.

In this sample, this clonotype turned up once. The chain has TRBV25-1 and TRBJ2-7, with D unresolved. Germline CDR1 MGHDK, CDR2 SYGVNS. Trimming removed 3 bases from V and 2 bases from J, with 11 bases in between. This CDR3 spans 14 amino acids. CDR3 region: CASSDYVLAYEQYF. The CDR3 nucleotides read TGTGCCAGCAGTGACTACGTTCTGGCCTACGAGCAGTACTTC.